This T cell receptor (beta chain) originates from a study of identifying expanded T cells in peripheral blood (dated by TCRdb to the late 2010s). Concerning the study at large: Separate aliquots of the same genomic DNA pool were sequenced to produce technical replicates, and four replicates were compared in pairs. Broader findings and caveats from the paper: The authors expected that biological variance in healthy repertoires might rise further over much longer intervals, such as months to years. Across all healthy donors, variance in clone template counts between approximately two-week samples was found to increase significantly with total template count. The beta-binomial model significantly reduced the number of clones called differentially abundant and the false-positive rate across all healthy-donor time intervals. The binomial model flagged approximately 1.2 differentially abundant clones between technical replicates, compared with about 16 over about 2 weeks and approximately 18 over around four weeks.

TCRbeta CDR3 regions were profiled by bias-controlled multiplex PCR amplification of genomic DNA with the immunoSEQ Assay. On the authors' methods: The absolute abundance of each unique TCRbeta CDR3 region was quantified after sequences were collapsed and filtered. Differential abundance was tested with a binomial (Fisher-equivalent) model and with a beta-binomial model adding time-dependent variance fitted from healthy donors. Clones with fewer than 5 combined templates were removed, and a clone was called differentially abundant if the clone's Benjamini-Hochberg FDR was below 0.01. Beta-binomial variance was modeled as a function of total template count across the two samples using the form v = (b*log(k)+a)^2. Drawn from immuneACCESS, this table holds only the in-frame rearrangements with V and J called that TCRdb kept. Clones are partly lost; checked studies trace under half to an unresolved V gene and leave the rest unexplained. V, J and clone size are taken as reported in that table, and D and trimming were inferred from the DNA itself. The sample table holds about 100,000 clones, of which 70% to 90% were seen once. The leading ten clones occupy about 17% of the sample.

During the collection period, no immune events, such as infections, were documented for the healthy donors. To calibrate time-dependent variance in a beta-binomial model of T-cell clone differential abundance, blood repertoires from healthy donors were used as a training cohort. The training cohort comprised approximately ten healthy donors, 3 female and 7 male. Donor ages ranged from roughly 25 to 65 years, with an average of around 45 years. Whole blood was collected from each healthy donor at three time points spaced 2 to 3 weeks apart and obtained from a commercial supplier. For immunosequencing, genomic DNA was extracted from whole blood that had not been sorted. Details on this clone: Its antigen target is currently unknown. There are no base qualities to consult, and no much larger clone falls within one base.

Deletion took 5 bases off V and 6 bases off J, with a span of 16 bases between the germline ends. There are 15 amino acids in the CDR3, from cysteine to phenylalanine inclusive. Just CDR3 DNA is preserved here, 45 bases in frame from base 1. CDR1 SGHAT and CDR2 FQNNGV are derived from the germline V gene. This TCR came from a person between 18 and 75 years old in good health. The source material was blood. The chain couples TRBV11-2 to TRBJ2-2; 5 matching bases give a weak D call of TRBD1. The CDR3 sequence is CASSPDSPGAGELFF. The DNA sequence is given as TGTGCCAGCAGCCCAGACAGCCCTGGGGCCGGGGAGCTGTTTTTT.